The T cell receptor (beta chain) under discussion was sequenced for a study of human thymus T cells. Resections from corrective heart surgery provided thymus tissue. Assay used: immunoSEQ multiplex PCR; TCRdb lists only in-frame clones, some missing. The sample has some 120,000 clones, more than 90% seen once; the top ten hold around 0.025%. Looked up from germline, CDR1 is SEHNR and CDR2 is FQNEAQ (reference sequence). Trimming took 2 bases from V and 2 from J; bases not matched to a gene: 9. This CDR3 is built from 17 residues. The study, taken as a whole, reports: As related research reported, thymic repertoires overlapped highly among unrelated individuals.

In regard to this clone: The antigen remains undetermined.

The material sequenced was thymus tissue. The receptor's source is a boy younger than two with a congenital heart defect but otherwise immunologically healthy. The rearrangement links TRBV7-9 to TRBJ2-7; TRBD1 agrees at 10 bases. CDR3 protein: CASSLSGTGALPYEQYF. The CDR3 DNA is TGTGCCAGCAGCTTATCCGGGACAGGGGCCCTACCCTACGAGCAGTACTTC.